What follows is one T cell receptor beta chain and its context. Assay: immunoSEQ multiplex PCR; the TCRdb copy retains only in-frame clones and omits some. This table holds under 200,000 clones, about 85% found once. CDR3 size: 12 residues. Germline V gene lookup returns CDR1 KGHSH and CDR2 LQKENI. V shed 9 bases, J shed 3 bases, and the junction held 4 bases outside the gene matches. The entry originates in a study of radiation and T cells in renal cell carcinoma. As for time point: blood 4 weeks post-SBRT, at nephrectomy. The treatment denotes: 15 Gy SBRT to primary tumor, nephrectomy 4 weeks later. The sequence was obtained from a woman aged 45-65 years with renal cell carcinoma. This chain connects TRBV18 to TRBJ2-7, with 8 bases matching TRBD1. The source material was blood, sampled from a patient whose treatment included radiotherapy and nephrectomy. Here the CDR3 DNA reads TGTGCCAGTGGGACAGGAGGCTACGAGCAGTACTTC. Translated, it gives CASGTGGYEQYF.